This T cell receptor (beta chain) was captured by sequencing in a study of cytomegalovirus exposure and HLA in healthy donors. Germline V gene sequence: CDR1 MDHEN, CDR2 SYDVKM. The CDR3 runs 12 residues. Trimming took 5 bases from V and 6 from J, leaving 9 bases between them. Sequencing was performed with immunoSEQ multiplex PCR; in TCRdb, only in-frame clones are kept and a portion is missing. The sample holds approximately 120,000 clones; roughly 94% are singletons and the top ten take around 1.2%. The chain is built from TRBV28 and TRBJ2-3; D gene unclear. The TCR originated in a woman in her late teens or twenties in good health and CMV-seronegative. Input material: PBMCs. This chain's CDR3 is CASSPPLDTQYF. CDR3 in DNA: TGTGCCAGCAGTCCCCCTTTGGATACGCAGTATTTT.